Shown below are 13 T cell receptor beta chains from a single sample sequenced in a study of response to subunit inactivated influenza vaccine. TCRdb passed the RT-PCR reads through MiXCR, listing each CDR3 protein once. The sample records 750,000 to 850,000 distinct CDR3 sequences, about a fifth being singletons. The sequencing used PBMCs from blood, collected more than 4 days after vaccination. All receptors come from a man aged 45-65 years who received an inactivated influenza vaccine.

The rearrangement links TRBV12-3 or TRBV12-4 to TRBJ2-1, with 14 positions matching TRBD2. Trimming at V came to 4 bases and at J to 2 bases, leaving 7 bases not matched to a gene. There are 18 residues in the CDR3. The CDR3 nucleotides read TGTGCCAGCAGTTGGGGGACTAGCGGGAGAGCGGCCTACAATGAGCAGTTCTTC. It yields the protein CASSWGTSGRAAYNEQFF.

This clonotype was counted between two and nine times. CDR3 bases: TGTGCCAGCAGTTACGCTGGGATTTATGGCTACACCTTC. This encodes CASSYAGIYGYTF. The genes are TRBV6-5 and TRBJ1-2; no definite D call. V lost 2 bases and J 5 bases, leaving 9 bases between the germline ends. The CDR3 is made up of 13 amino acids. Germline V CDR1 and CDR2: MNHEY, SVGAGI.

This clonotype was observed many times. The J gene is TRBJ2-3, the V gene TRBV7-2, with D unresolved. Between the trimmed V and J ends, which lost 1 base and 5 bases, there was a span of 7 bases. This CDR3 contains 13 residues. Germline lookup yields CDR1 SGHTA and CDR2 FQGNSA. The CDR3 DNA reads as TGTGCCAGCAGCTTAGGGGGTAAAGATACGCAGTATTTT. Protein sequence: CASSLGGKDTQYF.

The genes are TRBV27 and TRBJ1-2; possibly TRBD1 for D (5 bases). V was shortened by 4 bases and J by 13 bases, with 13 bases between the two germline ends. Germline assignment: CDR1 MNHEY and CDR2 SMNVEV (reference sequence). The CDR3 totals 11 residues. The CDR3 nucleotides read TGTGCCAGCAGTTCGGGCAGGGTTGCCACCTTC. Protein sequence: CASSSGRVATF.

The chain uses TRBV20-1 and TRBJ2-1, with D tentatively TRBD2 (5 bases). The V and J ends lost 0 bases and 6 bases respectively, with 21 bases between them. In germline, CDR1 is DFQATT, CDR2 SNEGSKA (reference sequence). The length of the CDR3 is 17 residues. CDR3 sequence (DNA): TGCAGTGCTAGAGATTATGTCGGGAAGATAGGTCGCAATGAGCAGTTCTTC. Residues: CSARDYVGKIGRNEQFF.

The chain employs TRBV20-1 and TRBJ1-2; D is perhaps TRBD1 (6 bases). Trimming cost V 6 bases and J 6 bases, with 20 bases left between them. CDR1 is DFQATT, CDR2 SNEGSKA, per germline (reference sequence). CDR3 size: 14 residues. CDR3 bases: TGCAGTGCGCCAAACCCTACAGGGTTGGATGGCTACACCTTC. This sequence encodes CSAPNPTGLDGYTF.

This sequence joins TRBV30 and TRBJ2-1, with D possibly TRBD2 on 5 matching bases. V shed 0 bases and J shed 10 bases, with 10 bases lying between them. From germline, CDR1 is GTSNPN and CDR2 SVGIG (reference sequence). This CDR3 is 12 amino acids long. CDR3 sequence: CAWSVLGREQFF. In DNA form, the CDR3 reads TGTGCCTGGAGTGTACTAGGACGAGAGCAGTTCTTC.

This clonotype has more than one count but fewer than ten. The chain has TRBV20-1 and TRBJ2-1; TRBD2 matches at 14 bases. Germline V gene lookup returns CDR1 DFQATT and CDR2 SNEGSKA (reference sequence). The J segment lost 4 bases and the V segment lost 6 bases, leaving 11 bases of the junction unmatched. This CDR3 is 17 amino acids long. CDR3: CSALSGLAGDTYNEQFF. CDR3 coding DNA: TGCAGTGCCCTCTCGGGACTAGCGGGGGATACATACAATGAGCAGTTCTTC.

This clonotype was counted a few times. The chain has TRBV7-6 and TRBJ2-5; 7 positions agree with TRBD1. V was clipped by 6 bases and J by 1 base; unmatched bases: 5. Germline CDR1 is SGHVS and CDR2 is FNYEAQ. The CDR3 length is 14 residues. CDR3 loop: CASSQGVSQETQYF. The CDR3 DNA reads TGTGCCAGCAGTCAGGGGGTCAGCCAAGAGACCCAGTACTTC.

CDR3 DNA sequence: TGTGCCAGCAGCTGGGGCAGGGGGGTTACAGATACGCAGTATTTT. The encoded protein is CASSWGRGVTDTQYF. The rearrangement uses TRBV7-8 and TRBJ2-3; tentatively, D is TRBD1 (7 bases). Trimming cost V 4 bases and J 3 bases, with 14 bases left between them. The CDR3 length is 15 residues. Germline values: CDR1 SGHVS, CDR2 FQNEAQ.

This clonotype was detected only a few times. The genes are TRBV20-1 and TRBJ2-3, with 9 bases fitting TRBD2. The CDR3 contains 17 residues. J lost 6 bases, V lost 2 bases, and 15 bases had no gene match. Germline V lookup: CDR1 DFQATT, CDR2 SNEGSKA (reference sequence). The CDR3 DNA sequence: TGCAGTGCTAGACCTTTTAGACTAGCGGCCTTGCAGGATACGCAGTATTTT. Residues: CSARPFRLAALQDTQYF.

This chain connects TRBV7-8 to TRBJ2-2, with a tentative D call TRBD1 (5 bases). From germline, CDR1 is SGHVS and CDR2 FQNEAQ. The CDR3 length is 16 residues. Deletions cut 4 bases from V and 6 bases from J, with 18 bases between. CDR3 loop: CASSYVRDLSAGELFF. The CDR3, as DNA: TGTGCCAGCAGCTACGTCAGGGATCTTAGTGCCGGGGAGCTGTTTTTT.

The V and J genes are TRBV2 and TRBJ2-5, with TRBD1 matching 9 bases. Trimming removed 8 bases from V and 5 bases from J; junction bases left unmatched: 6. CDR3 length equals 13 residues. The V gene's germline CDR1 is SNHLY and CDR2 FYNNEI. The chain's CDR3 is CASLDRGRETQYF. The CDR3 DNA is TGTGCCAGCTTGGACAGGGGCCGGGAGACCCAGTACTTC.